This T cell receptor (beta chain) came from a study of graft-versus-host responses after intestinal transplantation. Study-wide findings and caveats: Allograft graft-versus-host to host-versus-graft clonal ratios ran high in patients with graft-donor T cell macrochimerism. Peak circulating GvH clone levels were associated with early post-transplant HvG declines.

Using immunoSEQ multiplex PCR, the repertoire was profiled, and TCRdb retains in-frame clones only, with some absent. The table has about 90,000 clones, about four fifths seen once. This clone was counted a few times. What it binds is not known. Trimming cost V 5 bases and J 0 bases, with 14 bases left between them. This CDR3 region has 15 residues. CDR1 and CDR2 from the germline V gene are SGHTA and FQGNSA. This sample comprised unstimulated CD4+ T cells sorted from spleen or lymph node cells, obtained before intestinal transplant. V is TRBV7-2 and J is TRBJ2-7, with D possibly being TRBD2 (7 bases). The clonotype originates from a human donor who received an intestinal transplant. In DNA form, the CDR3 reads TGTGCCAGCAGCCACGGGGGGCCGAGCTCCTACGAGCAGTACTTC. This sequence encodes CASSHGGPSSYEQYF.